The subject of this entry is one T cell receptor beta chain. Antigen: not known. This sample was taken from a study of vaccination and CD4 T cells after COVID-19. General observations from the study: Clonotypes reactive to SARS-CoV-2 had a median that went up from approximately 21 to 40, but not significantly.

Cultured CD4+ T cell DNA was sequenced using the Oncomine TCR Beta short-read assay. Via MiXCR, TCRdb re-called the PCR reads, giving one row per CDR3 protein. The table records 18,000 or so distinct CDR3 sequences, around half of them present only once. The treatment here: roughly nine-day PBMC culture with coronavirus spike peptide pools or control peptides (ViraFEST assay). Half the medium was exchanged for fresh IL-2 medium on days 3 and 7. V lost 1 base to trimming and J lost 10 bases; unmatched junction nucleotides: 1. CDR1 and CDR2 (germline): ENHRY, SYGVKD. The CDR3 is made up of 13 amino acids.

This specimen consisted of CD4+ T cells from blood, cultured in vitro, obtained before SARS-CoV-2 vaccination. The sequence derives from a human donor who had recovered from COVID-19. This sequence joins TRBV10-3 and TRBJ1-6, with 7 bases matching TRBD1. The CDR3 coding sequence is TGTGCCATCAGTGAGTACAGGGGATCACCCCTCCACTTT. Its translation: CAISEYRGSPLHF.